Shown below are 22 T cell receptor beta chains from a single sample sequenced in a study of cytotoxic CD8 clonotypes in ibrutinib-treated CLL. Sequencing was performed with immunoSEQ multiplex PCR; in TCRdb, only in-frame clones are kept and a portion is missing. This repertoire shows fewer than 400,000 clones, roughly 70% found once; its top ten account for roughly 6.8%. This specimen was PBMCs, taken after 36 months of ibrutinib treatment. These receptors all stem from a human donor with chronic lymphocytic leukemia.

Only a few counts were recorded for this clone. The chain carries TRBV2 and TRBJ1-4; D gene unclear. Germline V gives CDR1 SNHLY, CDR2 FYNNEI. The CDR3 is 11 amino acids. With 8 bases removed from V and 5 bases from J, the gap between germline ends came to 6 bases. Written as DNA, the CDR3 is TGTGCCAGCCGGAGAAATGAAAAACTGTTTTTT. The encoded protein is CASRRNEKLFF.

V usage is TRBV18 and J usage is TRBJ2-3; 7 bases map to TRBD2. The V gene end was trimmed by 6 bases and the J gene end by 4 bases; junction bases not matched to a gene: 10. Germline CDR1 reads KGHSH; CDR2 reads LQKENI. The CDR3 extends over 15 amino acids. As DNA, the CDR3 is TGTGCCAGCTCCCCCTTGGGGGGGGTAGCAGATACGCAGTATTTT. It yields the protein CASSPLGGVADTQYF.

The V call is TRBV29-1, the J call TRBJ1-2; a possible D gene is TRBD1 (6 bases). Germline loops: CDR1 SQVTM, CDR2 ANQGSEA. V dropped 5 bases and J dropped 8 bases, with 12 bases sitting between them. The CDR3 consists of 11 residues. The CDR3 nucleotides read TGCAGCGTTCCGGGGGCCGGCGGCTACACCTTC. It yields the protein CSVPGAGGYTF.

The CDR3 DNA reads as TGCGCCAGCAGCCAAGTGCCGGGTATGGCCTACGAGCAGTACTTC. It yields the protein CASSQVPGMAYEQYF. The J gene is TRBJ2-7, the V gene TRBV4-1; D not resolved. Trimming took off 1 base at V and 2 bases at J, with 12 bases between the two ends. This CDR3 spans 15 amino acids. Germline V gene sequence: CDR1 MGHRA, CDR2 YSYEKL.

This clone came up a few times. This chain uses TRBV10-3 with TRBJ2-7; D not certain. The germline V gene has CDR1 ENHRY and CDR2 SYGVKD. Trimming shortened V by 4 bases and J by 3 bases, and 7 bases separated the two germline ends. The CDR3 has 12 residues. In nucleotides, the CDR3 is TGTGCCATCAGTGGATCGAACTACGAGCAGTACTTC. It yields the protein CAISGSNYEQYF.

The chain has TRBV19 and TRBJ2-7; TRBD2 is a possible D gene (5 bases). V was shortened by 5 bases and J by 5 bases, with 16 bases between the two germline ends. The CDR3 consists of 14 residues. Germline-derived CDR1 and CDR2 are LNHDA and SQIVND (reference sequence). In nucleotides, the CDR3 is TGTGCCAGTAGTCCTCAATCCCGGAGGAACGAGCAGTACTTC. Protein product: CASSPQSRRNEQYF. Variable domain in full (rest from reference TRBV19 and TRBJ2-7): DGGITQSPKYLFRKEGQNVTLSCEQNLNHDAMYWYRQDPGQGLRLIYYSQIVNDFQKGDIAEGYSVSREKKESFPLTVTSAQKNPTAFYLCASSPQSRRNEQYFGPGTRLTVT.

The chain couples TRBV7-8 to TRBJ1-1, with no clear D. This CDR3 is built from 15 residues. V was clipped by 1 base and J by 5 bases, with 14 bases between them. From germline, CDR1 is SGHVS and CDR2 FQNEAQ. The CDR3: CASSLEPGGMTEAFF. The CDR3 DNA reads TGTGCCAGCAGCTTAGAGCCGGGTGGGATGACTGAAGCTTTCTTT.

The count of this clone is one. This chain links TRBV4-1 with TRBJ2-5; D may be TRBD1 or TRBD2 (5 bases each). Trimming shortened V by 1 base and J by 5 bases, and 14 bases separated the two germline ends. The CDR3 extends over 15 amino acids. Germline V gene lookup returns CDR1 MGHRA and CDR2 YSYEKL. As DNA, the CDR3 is TGCGCCAGCAGCCAAGCCCCTCGGGGCCCGGAGACCCAGTACTTC. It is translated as CASSQAPRGPETQYF.

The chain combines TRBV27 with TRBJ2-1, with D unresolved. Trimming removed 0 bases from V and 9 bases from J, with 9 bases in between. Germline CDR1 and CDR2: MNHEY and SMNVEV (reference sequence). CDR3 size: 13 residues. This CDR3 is CASSLSVRLEQFF. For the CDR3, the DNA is TGTGCCAGCAGTTTATCGGTGAGACTTGAGCAGTTCTTC.

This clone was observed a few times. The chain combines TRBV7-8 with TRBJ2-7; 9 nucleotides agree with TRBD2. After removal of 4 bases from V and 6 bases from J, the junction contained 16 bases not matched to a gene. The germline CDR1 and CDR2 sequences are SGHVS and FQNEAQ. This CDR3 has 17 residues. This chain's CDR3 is CASSSGHAAGGPREQYF. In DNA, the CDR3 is TGTGCCAGCAGCTCGGGACACGCGGCGGGAGGGCCCCGCGAGCAGTACTTC.

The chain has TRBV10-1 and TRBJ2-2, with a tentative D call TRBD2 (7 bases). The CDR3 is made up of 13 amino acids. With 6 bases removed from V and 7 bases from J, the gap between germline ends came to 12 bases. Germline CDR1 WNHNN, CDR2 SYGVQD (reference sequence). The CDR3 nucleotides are TGCGCCAGCAGCGGGGGGCAGTTCGGGGAGCTGTTTTTT. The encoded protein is CASSGGQFGELFF.

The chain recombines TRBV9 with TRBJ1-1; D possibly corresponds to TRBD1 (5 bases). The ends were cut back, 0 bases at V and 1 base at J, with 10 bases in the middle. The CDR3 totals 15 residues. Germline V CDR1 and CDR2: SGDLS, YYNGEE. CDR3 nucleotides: TGTGCCAGCAGCGTAGTCGCAGGGAGGAACACTGAAGCTTTCTTT. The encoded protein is CASSVVAGRNTEAFF.

The CDR3 coding sequence is TGTGCCATCAGTGAATCCGAGGCCAGGCCAGCAACTAATGAAAAACTGTTTTTT. Translating it yields CAISESEARPATNEKLFF. The chain joins TRBV10-3 to TRBJ1-4, with D hard to call. Per the germline V gene, CDR1 is ENHRY and CDR2 is SYGVKD. V lost 3 bases and J 0 bases, leaving 17 bases between the germline ends. This CDR3 has 18 amino acids.

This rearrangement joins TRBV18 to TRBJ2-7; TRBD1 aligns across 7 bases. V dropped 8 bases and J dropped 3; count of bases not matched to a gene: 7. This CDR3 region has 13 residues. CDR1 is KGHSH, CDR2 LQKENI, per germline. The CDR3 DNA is TGTGCCAGCACGCGACAGGGTCTCTACGAGCAGTACTTC. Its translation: CASTRQGLYEQYF.

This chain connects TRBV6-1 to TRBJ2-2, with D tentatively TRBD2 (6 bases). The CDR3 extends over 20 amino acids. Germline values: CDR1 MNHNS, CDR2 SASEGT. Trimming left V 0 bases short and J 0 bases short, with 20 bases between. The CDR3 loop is CASSEAYGAGRLSNTGELFF. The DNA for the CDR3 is TGTGCCAGCAGTGAAGCGTATGGCGCAGGGAGGTTGTCGAACACCGGGGAGCTGTTTTTT.

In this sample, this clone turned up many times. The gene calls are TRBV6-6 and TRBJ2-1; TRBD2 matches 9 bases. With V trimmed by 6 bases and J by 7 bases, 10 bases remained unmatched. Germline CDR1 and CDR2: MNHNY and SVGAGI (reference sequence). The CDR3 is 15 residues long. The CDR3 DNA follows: TGTGCCAGCAGGGACCGGACTAGCGATAGGAATGAGCAGTTCTTC. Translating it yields CASRDRTSDRNEQFF.

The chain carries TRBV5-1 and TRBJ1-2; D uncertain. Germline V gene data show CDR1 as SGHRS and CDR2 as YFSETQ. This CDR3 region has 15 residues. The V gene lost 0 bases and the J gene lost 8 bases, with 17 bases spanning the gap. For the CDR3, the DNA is TGCGCCAGCAGCTTGGGGGCAACGGATCTCCGGGGCTACACCTTC. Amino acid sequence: CASSLGATDLRGYTF.

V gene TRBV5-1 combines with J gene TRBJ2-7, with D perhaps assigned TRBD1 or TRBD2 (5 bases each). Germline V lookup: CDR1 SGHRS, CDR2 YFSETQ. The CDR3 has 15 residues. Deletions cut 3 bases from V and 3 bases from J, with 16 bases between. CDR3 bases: TGCGCCAGCAGCTGGACCGGGACGGCGATCTACGAGCAGTACTTC. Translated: CASSWTGTAIYEQYF.

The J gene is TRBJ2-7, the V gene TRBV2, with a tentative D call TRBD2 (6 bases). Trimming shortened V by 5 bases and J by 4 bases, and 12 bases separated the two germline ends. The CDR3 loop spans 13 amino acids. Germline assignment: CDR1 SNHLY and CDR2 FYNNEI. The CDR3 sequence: CASSKTLAYEQYF. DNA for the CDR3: TGTGCCAGCAGTAAGACTCTAGCGTACGAGCAGTACTTC.

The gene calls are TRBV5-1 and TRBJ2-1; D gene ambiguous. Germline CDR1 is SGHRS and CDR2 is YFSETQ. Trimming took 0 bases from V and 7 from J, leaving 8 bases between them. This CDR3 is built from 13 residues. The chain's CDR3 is CASSLDSWNEQFF. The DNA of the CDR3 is TGCGCCAGCAGCTTGGACAGTTGGAATGAGCAGTTCTTC.

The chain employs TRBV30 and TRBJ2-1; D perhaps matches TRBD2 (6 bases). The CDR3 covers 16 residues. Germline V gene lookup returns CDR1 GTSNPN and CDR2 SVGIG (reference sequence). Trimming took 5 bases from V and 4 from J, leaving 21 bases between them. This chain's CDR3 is CAWVPGGGGIYNEQFF. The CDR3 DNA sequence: TGTGCCTGGGTTCCCGGGGGTGGTGGGATTTACAATGAGCAGTTCTTC.

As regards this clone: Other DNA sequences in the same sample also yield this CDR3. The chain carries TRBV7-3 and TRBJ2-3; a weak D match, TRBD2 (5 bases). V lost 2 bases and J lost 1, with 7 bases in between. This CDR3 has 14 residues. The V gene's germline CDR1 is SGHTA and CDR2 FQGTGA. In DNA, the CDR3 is TGTGCCAGCAGCTTAGCCGGGGGCACAGATACGCAGTATTTT. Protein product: CASSLAGGTDTQYF. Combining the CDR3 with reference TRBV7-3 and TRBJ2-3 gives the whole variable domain GAGVSQTPSNKVTEKGKYVELRCDPISGHTALYWYRQSLGQGPEFLIYFQGTGAADDSGLPNDRFFAVRPEGSVSTLKIQRTERGDSAVYLCASSLAGGTDTQYFGPGTRLTVL.